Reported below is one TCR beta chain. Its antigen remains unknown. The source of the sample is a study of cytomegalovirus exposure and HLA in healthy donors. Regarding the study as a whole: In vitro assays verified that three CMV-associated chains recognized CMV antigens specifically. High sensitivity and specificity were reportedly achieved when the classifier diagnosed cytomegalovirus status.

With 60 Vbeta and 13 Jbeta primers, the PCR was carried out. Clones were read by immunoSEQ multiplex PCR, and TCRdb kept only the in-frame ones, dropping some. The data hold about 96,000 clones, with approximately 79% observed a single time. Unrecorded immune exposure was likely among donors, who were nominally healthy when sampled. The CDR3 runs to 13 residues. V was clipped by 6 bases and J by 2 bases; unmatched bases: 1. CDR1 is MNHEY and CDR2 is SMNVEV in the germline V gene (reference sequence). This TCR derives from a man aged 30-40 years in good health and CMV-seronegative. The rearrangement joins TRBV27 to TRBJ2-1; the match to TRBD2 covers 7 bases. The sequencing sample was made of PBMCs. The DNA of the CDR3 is TGTGCCAGCAGCGGACTAGCCTACAATGAGCAGTTCTTC. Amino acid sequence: CASSGLAYNEQFF.